This T cell receptor (beta chain) was obtained from a study of blood T cell repertoires in COVID-19. Study-wide context: Both acute and convalescent COVID-19 samples were obtained from the United States, Italy and Spain.

CDR1 is SGHRS and CDR2 is YFSETQ in the germline V gene. The CDR3 totals 12 residues. Trimming took off 3 bases at V and 8 bases at J, with 8 bases between the two ends. Per the original data handling: Reference gene primer amplification yielded estimated nucleated cell counts. The method was immunoSEQ multiplex PCR; TCRdb's version includes in-frame clones alone and lacks a portion of them. D and trimming come from the DNA, and the V and J calls and clone size come from that table. The table records roughly 410,000 clones, around 92% of them present only once. Material for sequencing was peripheral blood. V is TRBV5-1 and J is TRBJ2-2, with TRBD1 as a possible D gene (6 bases). The clonotype originates from a man aged 35 to 55 with acute or convalescent COVID-19. The CDR3 nucleotides are TGCGCCAGCAGCTGGGGGCTGGGGGAGCTGTTTTTT. Amino acid sequence: CASSWGLGELFF. Looking up the rest from reference TRBV5-1 and TRBJ2-2 gives the full variable domain: KAGVTQTPRYLIKTRGQQVTLSCSPISGHRSVSWYQQTPGQGLQFLFEYFSETQRNKGNFPGRFSGRQFSNSRSEMNVSTLELGDSALYLCASSWGLGELFFGEGSRLTVL.